The clone carrying this TCR beta chain occurred many times. As yet, its antigen is unknown. The data were taken from a study of regulatory T cells in long-lasting Graves disease. Whole-study findings and limits: Persistent patients shared more public clonotypes (under 3,000) than newly diagnosed patients (about 940). Persistent disease preferred TRBV28, TRBJ1-2 and TRBJ2-5; new disease, TRBV20-1 and TRBJ2-1.

CDR1 and CDR2 from the germline V gene are GTSNPN and SVGIG (reference sequence). This CDR3 comprises 12 residues. Trimming removed 7 bases from V and 5 bases from J; junction bases left unmatched: 3. Combining iRepertoire HTBI primers with Arm-PCR of CDR3 regions, the authors built TCR beta libraries. TCRdb analysed the multiplex PCR reads with MiXCR anew, one entry per CDR3 protein. The sample includes approximately 380,000 distinct CDR3 sequences, about 20% seen only once; the top ten take 20% to 25%. Time point described: persistent/refractory GD, antithyroid drugs over 5 years with positive TRAb. TCR sequences were obtained from RNA taken from PBMCs. Graves' disease diagnosis relied on American Thyroid Association guidelines.

The source material was peripheral blood mononuclear cells (PBMCs), sampled when the disease was refractory, from a patient treated with antithyroid drugs. The receptor was derived from a female donor with Graves disease. The rearrangement links TRBV30 to TRBJ2-7, with 12 nucleotides matching TRBD2. Here the CDR3 reads CASTSGSDEQYF. CDR3 DNA sequence: TGTGCCTCGACTAGCGGGAGCGACGAGCAGTACTTC.